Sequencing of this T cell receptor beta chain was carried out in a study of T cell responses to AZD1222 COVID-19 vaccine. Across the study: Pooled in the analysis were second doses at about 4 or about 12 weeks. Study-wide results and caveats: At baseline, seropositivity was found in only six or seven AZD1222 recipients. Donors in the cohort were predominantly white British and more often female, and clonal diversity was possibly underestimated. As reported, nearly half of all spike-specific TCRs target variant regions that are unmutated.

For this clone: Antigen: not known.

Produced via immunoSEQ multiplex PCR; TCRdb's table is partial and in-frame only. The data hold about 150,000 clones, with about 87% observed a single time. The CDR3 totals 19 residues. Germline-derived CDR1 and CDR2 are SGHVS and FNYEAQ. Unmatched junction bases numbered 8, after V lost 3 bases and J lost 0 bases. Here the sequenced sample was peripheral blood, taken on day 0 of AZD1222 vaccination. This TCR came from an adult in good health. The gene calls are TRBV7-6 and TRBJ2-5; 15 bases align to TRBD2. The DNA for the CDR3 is TGTGCCAGCAGCTTCCCACCGGGACTAGCGGGGGGTAACCAAGAGACCCAGTACTTC. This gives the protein CASSFPPGLAGGNQETQYF.